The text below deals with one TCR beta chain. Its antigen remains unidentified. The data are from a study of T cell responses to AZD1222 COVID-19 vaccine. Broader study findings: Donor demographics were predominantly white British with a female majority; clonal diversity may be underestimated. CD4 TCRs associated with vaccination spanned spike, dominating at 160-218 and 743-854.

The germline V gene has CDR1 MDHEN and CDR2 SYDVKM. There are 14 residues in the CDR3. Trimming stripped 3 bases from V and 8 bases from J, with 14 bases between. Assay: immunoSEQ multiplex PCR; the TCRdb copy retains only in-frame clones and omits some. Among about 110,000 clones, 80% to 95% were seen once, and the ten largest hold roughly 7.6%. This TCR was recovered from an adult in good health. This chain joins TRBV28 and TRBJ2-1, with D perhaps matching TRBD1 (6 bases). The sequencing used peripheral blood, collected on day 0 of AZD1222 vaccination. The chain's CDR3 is CASSFTAQGYEQFF. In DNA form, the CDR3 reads TGTGCCAGCAGTTTTACCGCACAGGGATATGAGCAGTTCTTC.